This T cell receptor (beta chain) was recorded in a study of beta chain features in type 1 diabetes. Via the markers CD45RO/CCR7/CD25/CD127/CD95/CD27, stem cell-like memory, regulatory, central memory and naive CD4+ cells were sorted. cDNA synthesis used the whole RNA isolate, giving expressed TCRB sequences. Measured with immunoSEQ multiplex PCR; TCRdb has only the in-frame clones, and not every one. The data show fewer than 900,000 clones, around a sixth seen once. Study-wide results and caveats: Highly expressing activated T cells could be over-counted with a cDNA template. When VDJ junctions were examined, type 1 diabetes patients showed fewer insertions and more deletions.

Germline lookup yields CDR1 LGHNA and CDR2 YNFKEQ. The CDR3 is 18 residues long. Trimming took 2 bases from V and 2 from J, leaving 19 bases between them. A remark on this clone: Antigen specificity is unknown.

The clonotype was recovered from a woman in her late teens or twenties in good health. The chain uses TRBV4-2 and TRBJ1-3; D perhaps matches TRBD1 (6 bases). Sequencing was done on a sample of naive CD4+ T cells from blood. The CDR3 is CASSQPLQGGYAGNTIYF. The DNA of the CDR3 is TGTGCCAGCAGCCAACCGCTACAGGGCGGTTATGCTGGAAACACCATATATTTT.